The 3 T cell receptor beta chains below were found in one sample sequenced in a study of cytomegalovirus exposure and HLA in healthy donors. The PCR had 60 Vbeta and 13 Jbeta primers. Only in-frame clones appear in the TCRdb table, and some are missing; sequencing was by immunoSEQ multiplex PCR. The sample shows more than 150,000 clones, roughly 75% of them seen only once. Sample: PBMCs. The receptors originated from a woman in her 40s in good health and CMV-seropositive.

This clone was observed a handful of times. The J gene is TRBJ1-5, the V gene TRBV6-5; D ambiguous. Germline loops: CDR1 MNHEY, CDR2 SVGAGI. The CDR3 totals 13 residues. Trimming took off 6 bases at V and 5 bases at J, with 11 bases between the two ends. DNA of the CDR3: TGTGCCAGCAGCCCCGGGTTATATCAGCCCCAGCATTTT. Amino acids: CASSPGLYQPQHF.

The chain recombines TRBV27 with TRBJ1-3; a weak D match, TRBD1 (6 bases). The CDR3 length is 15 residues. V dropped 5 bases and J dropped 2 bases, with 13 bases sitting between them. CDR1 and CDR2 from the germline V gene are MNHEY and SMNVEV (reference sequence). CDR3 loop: CASSPDRDTGNTIYF. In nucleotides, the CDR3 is TGTGCCAGCAGTCCCGACCGGGACACTGGAAACACCATATATTTT.

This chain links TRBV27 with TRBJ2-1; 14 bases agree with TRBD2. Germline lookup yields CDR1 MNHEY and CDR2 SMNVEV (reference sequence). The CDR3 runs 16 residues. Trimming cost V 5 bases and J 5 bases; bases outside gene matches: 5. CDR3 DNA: TGTGCCAGCAGTGCGCGACTAGCGGGAGGGAACAATGAGCAGTTCTTC. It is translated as CASSARLAGGNNEQFF.